This TCR beta chain comes out of a study of blood T cell repertoires in COVID-19. Background on the study: COVID-19 samples collected from the United States, Italy and Spain covered acute and convalescent phases.

Clones were read by immunoSEQ multiplex PCR, and TCRdb kept only the in-frame ones, dropping some. The sample yields 150,000 to 200,000 clones, roughly 85% seen once. V shed 2 bases, J shed 5 bases, and the junction held 4 bases outside the gene matches. The CDR3 is made up of 14 amino acids. Germline CDR1 SGHRS, CDR2 YFSETQ. The receptor was derived from a human donor with acute or convalescent COVID-19. The donor label of this sample is uncertain. The chain joins TRBV5-1 to TRBJ1-5; 7 bases map to TRBD1. The specimen was peripheral blood. In DNA, the CDR3 is TGCGCCAGCAGCTTTACAGGGGTGGATCAGCCCCAGCATTTT. Translated, it gives CASSFTGVDQPQHF.